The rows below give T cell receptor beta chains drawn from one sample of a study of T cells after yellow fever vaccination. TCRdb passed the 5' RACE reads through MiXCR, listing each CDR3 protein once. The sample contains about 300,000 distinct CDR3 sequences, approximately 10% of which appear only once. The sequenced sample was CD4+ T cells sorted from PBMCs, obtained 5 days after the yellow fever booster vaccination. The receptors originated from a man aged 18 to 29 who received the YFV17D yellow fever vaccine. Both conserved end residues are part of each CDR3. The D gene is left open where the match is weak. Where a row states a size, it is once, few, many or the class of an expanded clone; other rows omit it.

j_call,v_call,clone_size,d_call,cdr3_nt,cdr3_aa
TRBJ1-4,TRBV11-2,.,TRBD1,TGTGCCAGCAGCGGACAGGGCGAAAAACTGTTTTTT,CASSGQGEKLFF
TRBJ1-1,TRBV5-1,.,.,TGCGCCAGCCTGGGGCAGGTGAACACTGAAGCTTTCTTT,CASLGQVNTEAFF
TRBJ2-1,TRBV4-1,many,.,TGCGCCAGCAGCGCACCTCTGCAGTCCTTTGAGCAGTTCTTC,CASSAPLQSFEQFF
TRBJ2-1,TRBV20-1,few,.,TGCAGTGCTAGGTGGCAGAGCTCCTACAATGAGCAGTTCTTC,CSARWQSSYNEQFF
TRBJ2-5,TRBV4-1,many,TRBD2,TGCGCCAGCAGCCCCGCGGGGGATCCCAGGGAGACCCAGTACTTC,CASSPAGDPRETQYF
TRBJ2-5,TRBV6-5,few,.,TGTGCCAGCAGTTACTCGGGACACCTCCAAGAGACCCAGTACTTC,CASSYSGHLQETQYF
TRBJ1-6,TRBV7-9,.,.,TGTGCCAGCAGCCTGAAATTCTATAATTCACCCCTCCACTTT,CASSLKFYNSPLHF
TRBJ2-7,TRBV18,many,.,TGTGCCAGCTCACGCGAATCCTACGAGCAGTACTTC,CASSRESYEQYF
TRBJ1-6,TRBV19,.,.,TGTGCCAGTAGTATACAGAATTCACCCCTCCACTTT,CASSIQNSPLHF
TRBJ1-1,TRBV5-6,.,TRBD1,TGTGCCAGCAGCACCGGGACAGGGGGCCCCGCTTTCTTT,CASSTGTGGPAFF
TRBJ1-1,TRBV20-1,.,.,TGCAGTGGAATCGGGACGGAGAACACTGAAGCTTTCTTT,CSGIGTENTEAFF
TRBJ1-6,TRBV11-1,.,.,TGTGCCAGCAGCGCCCGGAGAGGCGGATATTCACCCCTCCACTTT,CASSARRGGYSPLHF
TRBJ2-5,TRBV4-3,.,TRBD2,TGCGCCAGCAGCCAAGATTCGAGCGGGGGGGCCGCAGAGACCCAGTACTTC,CASSQDSSGGAAETQYF
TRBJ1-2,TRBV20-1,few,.,TGCAGTGCCCCCGCGTCCGCTCTCGCGCAGAGATATGGCTACACCTTC,CSAPASALAQRYGYTF
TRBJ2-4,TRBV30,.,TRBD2,TGTGCCTGGAGTCATTCCTGGGAGGGACTAAACATTCAGTACTTC,CAWSHSWEGLNIQYF
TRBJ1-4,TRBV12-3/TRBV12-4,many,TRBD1,TGTGCCAGCAACTCACAGGGGGCTAATGAAAAACTGTTTTTT,CASNSQGANEKLFF
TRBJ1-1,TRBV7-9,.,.,TGTCCCAGCAGCCCCTTAGTGGCTGAAGCTTTCTTT,CPSSPLVAEAFF
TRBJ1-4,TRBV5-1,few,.,TGCGCCAGCAGCTTTGATGCAACTAATGAAAAACTGTTTTTT,CASSFDATNEKLFF
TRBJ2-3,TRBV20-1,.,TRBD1,TGCAGTGCGGGACAGGGGGCGAACACAGATACGCAGTATTTT,CSAGQGANTDTQYF
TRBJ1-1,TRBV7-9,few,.,TGTGCCAGCAGCTTCAGTCCAACCTCTGAAGCTTTCTTT,CASSFSPTSEAFF
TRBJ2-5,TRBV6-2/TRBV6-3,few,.,TGTGCCAGCAGCAACCCGGACGAGACCCAGTACTTC,CASSNPDETQYF
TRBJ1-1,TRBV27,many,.,TGTGCCAGCAGCCCAGGGACTTACATGAACACTGAAGCTTTCTTT,CASSPGTYMNTEAFF
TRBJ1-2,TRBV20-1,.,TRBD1,TGCAGTGCTCCCTGGACAGGGGACTATGGCTACACCTTC,CSAPWTGDYGYTF
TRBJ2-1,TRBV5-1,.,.,TGCGCCAGCAGCGCTAGGACAGACCTCAATGAGCAGTTCTTC,CASSARTDLNEQFF
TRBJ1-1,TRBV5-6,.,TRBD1,TGTGCCAGCAGCTTGCTCCGCTCCGGGACAGAACATTCGGAAGCTTTCTTT,CASSLLRSGTEHSEAFF
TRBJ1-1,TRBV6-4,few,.,TGTGCCAGCAGTGTCGACCGGGGGGCAACTGAAGCTTTCTTT,CASSVDRGATEAFF
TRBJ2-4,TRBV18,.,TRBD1,TGTGCCAGCTCACTGACAGGGTCCAAAAACATTCAGTACTTC,CASSLTGSKNIQYF
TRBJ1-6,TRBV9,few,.,TGTGCCAGCAGCCGACGGGCAAGCTCCTATAATTCACCCCTCCACTTT,CASSRRASSYNSPLHF
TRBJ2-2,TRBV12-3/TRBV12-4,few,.,TGTGCCAGCAGTGGGCAGGGGAGGACCGGGGAGCTGTTTTTT,CASSGQGRTGELFF
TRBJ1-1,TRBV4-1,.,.,TGCGCCAGCAACCCAGTGGTCGGGCTAGCTTCGAACACTGAAGCTTTCTTT,CASNPVVGLASNTEAFF
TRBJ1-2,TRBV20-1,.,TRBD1,TGCAGTGCTCCGACAGGGACGTATGGCTACACCTTC,CSAPTGTYGYTF
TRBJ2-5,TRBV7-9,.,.,TGTGCCAGCAGCTCAACCGGGGAGCGGATCTTC,CASSSTGERIF
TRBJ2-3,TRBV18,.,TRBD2,TGTGCCAGCTCACCCCGGGAGGCAGATACGCAGTATTTT,CASSPREADTQYF
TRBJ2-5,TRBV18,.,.,TGTGCCAGCTCACCTATCTTCGGGGCAGCTCAAGAGACCCAGTACTTC,CASSPIFGAAQETQYF
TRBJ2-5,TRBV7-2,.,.,TGTGCCAGCAGCACATCTAGCGTGGAAGAGACCCAGTACTTC,CASSTSSVEETQYF
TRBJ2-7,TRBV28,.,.,TGTGCCAGCAGCCCGAGAGGGAATACCTACGAGCAGTACTTC,CASSPRGNTYEQYF
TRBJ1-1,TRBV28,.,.,TGTGCCAGCAGCCTCATTGGAACTGAAGCTTTCTTT,CASSLIGTEAFF
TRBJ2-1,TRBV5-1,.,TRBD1,TGCGCCAGCGCCCCCCTGACGGGACAGGGTCAATATGAGCAGTTCTTC,CASAPLTGQGQYEQFF
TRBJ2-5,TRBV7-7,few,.,TGTGCCAGCAGTAAACTAGCCCCTGAGACCCAGTACTTC,CASSKLAPETQYF
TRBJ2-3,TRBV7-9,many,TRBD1,TGTGCCAGCAGTTCGGACAGGGGGATCGATACGCAGTATTTT,CASSSDRGIDTQYF
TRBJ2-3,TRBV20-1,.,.,TGCAGTGCTAGACTCACGGCGTCTAGCACAGATACGCAGTATTTT,CSARLTASSTDTQYF
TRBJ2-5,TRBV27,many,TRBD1,TGTGCCAGCAGCCCTAGACAGGGGGCAAAGACCCAGTACTTC,CASSPRQGAKTQYF
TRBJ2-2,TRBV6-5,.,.,TGTGCCAGCAGTTACTCACCCTTTAGTCTTGACAGTACGGGGGAGCTGTTTTTT,CASSYSPFSLDSTGELFF
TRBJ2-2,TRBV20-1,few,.,TGCAGTGCTAATAGGGCGAACACCGGGGAGCTGTTTTTT,CSANRANTGELFF
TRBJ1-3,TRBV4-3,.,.,TGCGCCAGCAGCCAAGAGTTACGGGGGAACACCATATATTTT,CASSQELRGNTIYF